This TCR beta chain was obtained from a study of early T cells in non-severe SARS-CoV-2 infection. Study observations and caveats: VDJdb matches were skewed toward anti-spike CD8 T cell responses.

This CDR3 spans 16 amino acids. Germline values: CDR1 MNHEY, CDR2 SVGEGT. Trimming took off 1 base at V and 2 bases at J, with 11 bases between the two ends. Notes on this clonotype: Its antigen is unknown.

Unique molecular identifiers were attached to individual cDNA molecules. From the 5' RACE reads, TCRdb called clonotypes with MiXCR, one entry per CDR3 protein. This table holds more than 70,000 distinct CDR3 sequences, roughly 15% found once. The sample taken for sequencing was whole blood. This sequence originates from an adult who was a healthcare worker with PCR-confirmed SARS-CoV-2 infection or an uninfected control (not recorded which). This chain uses TRBV6-2 or TRBV6-3 with TRBJ2-2; tentatively, D is TRBD1 or TRBD2 (7 bases each). The CDR3, as DNA: TGTGCCAGCAGTTACTTGGGAGGGGGCAACACCGGGGAGCTGTTTTTT. It yields the protein CASSYLGGGNTGELFF.